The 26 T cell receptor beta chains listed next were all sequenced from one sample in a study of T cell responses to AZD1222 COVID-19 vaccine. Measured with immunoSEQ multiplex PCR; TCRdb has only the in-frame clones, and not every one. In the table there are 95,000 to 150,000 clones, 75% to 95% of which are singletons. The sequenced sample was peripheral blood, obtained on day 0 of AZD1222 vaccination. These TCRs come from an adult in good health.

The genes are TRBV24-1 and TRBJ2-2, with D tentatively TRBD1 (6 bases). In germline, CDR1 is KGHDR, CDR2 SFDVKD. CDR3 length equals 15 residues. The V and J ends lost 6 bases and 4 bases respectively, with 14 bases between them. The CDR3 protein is CATSPPTGTTGELFF. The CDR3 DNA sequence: TGTGCCACCAGTCCTCCTACAGGGACCACCGGGGAGCTGTTTTTT.

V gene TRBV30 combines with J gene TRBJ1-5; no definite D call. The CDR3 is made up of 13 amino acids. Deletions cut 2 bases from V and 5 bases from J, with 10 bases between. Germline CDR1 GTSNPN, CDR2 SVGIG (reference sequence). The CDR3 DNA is TGTGCCTGGAGTAAAGGCAGCCATCAGCCCCAGCATTTT. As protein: CAWSKGSHQPQHF.

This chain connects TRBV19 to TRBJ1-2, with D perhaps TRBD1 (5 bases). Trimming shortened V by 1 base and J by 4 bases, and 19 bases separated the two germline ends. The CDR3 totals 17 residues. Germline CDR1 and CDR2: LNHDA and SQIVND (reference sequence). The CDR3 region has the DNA TGTGCCAGTAGTATAGGCGCGGGGGGGAGGTGGCTCTATGGCTACACCTTC. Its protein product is CASSIGAGGRWLYGYTF.

The chain's CDR3 is CASSFLPTGRRRAYNEQFF. The DNA for the CDR3 is TGTGCCAGCAGCTTCCTCCCTACTGGTAGGCGAAGGGCCTACAATGAGCAGTTCTTC. The gene calls are TRBV5-6 and TRBJ2-1; no definite D call. This CDR3 is built from 19 residues. Germline CDR1 SGHDT, CDR2 YYEEEE. Trimming removed 2 bases from V and 2 bases from J, with 23 bases in between.

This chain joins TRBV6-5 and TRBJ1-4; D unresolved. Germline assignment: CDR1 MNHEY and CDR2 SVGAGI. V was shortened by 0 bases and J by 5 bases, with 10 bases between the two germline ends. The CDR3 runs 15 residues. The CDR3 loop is CASSYSLRGNEKLFF. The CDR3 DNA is TGTGCCAGCAGTTACTCGTTGCGAGGGAATGAAAAACTGTTTTTT.

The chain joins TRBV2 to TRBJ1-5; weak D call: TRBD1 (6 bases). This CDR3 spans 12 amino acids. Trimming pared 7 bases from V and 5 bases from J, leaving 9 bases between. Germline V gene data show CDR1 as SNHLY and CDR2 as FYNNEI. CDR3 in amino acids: CASTDSDQPQHF. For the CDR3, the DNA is TGTGCCAGCACGGACAGCGATCAGCCCCAGCATTTT.

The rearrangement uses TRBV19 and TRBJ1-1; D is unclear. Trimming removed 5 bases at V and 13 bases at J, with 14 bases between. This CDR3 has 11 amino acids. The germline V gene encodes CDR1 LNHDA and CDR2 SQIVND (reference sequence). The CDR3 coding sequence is TGTGCCAGTAGTGCGGCGGGGAGGGTTTTCTTT. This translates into CASSAAGRVFF.

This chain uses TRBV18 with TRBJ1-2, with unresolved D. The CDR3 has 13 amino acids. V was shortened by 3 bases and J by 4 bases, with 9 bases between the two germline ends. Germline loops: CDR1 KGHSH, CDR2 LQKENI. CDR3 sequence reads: CASSPNQGYGYTF. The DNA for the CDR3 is TGTGCCAGCTCACCCAACCAAGGCTATGGCTACACCTTC.

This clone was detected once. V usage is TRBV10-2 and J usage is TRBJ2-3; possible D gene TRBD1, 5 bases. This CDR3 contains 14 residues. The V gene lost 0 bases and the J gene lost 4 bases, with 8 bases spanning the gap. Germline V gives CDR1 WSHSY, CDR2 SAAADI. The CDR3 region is CASSESQGSDTQYF. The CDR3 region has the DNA TGCGCCAGCAGTGAGTCGCAGGGCTCAGATACGCAGTATTTT.

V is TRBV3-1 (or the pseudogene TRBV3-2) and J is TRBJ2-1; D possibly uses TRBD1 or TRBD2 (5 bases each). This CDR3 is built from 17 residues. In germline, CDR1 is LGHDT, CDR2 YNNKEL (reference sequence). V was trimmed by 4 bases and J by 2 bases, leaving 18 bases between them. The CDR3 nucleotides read TGTGCCAGCAGCCCGCTGGAGGACAAAGCCACCTACAATGAGCAGTTCTTC. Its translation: CASSPLEDKATYNEQFF.

The CDR3 DNA sequence: TGCAGCGTTGTTGGGGAGAGCACTGAAGCTTTCTTT. Protein product: CSVVGESTEAFF. V gene TRBV29-1 combines with J gene TRBJ1-1, with D unclear. The CDR3 loop spans 12 amino acids. Trimming removed 4 bases from V and 4 bases from J, with 10 bases in between. Looked up from germline, CDR1 is SQVTM and CDR2 is ANQGSEA.

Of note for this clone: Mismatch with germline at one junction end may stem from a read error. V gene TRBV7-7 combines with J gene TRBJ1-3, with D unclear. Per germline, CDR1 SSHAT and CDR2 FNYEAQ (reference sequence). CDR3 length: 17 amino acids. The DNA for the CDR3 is TGTGCTAGCAGCTCAACGAACGGTTTTCACTCTGGAAACACCATATATTTT. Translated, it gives CASSSTNGFHSGNTIYF.

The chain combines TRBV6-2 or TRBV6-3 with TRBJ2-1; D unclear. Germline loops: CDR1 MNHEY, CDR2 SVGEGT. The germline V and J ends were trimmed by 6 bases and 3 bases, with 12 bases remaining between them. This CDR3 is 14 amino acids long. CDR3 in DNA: TGTGCCAGCAGCTTAGAACCACTCTACAATGAGCAGTTCTTC. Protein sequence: CASSLEPLYNEQFF.

CDR3 protein: CASKTLLFF. For the CDR3, the DNA is TGCGCCAGCAAGACACTACTGTTTTTT. The rearrangement uses TRBV10-1 and TRBJ1-4; D is ambiguous. Trimming pared 7 bases from V and 13 bases from J, leaving 7 bases between. The length of the CDR3 is 9 residues. Looked up from germline, CDR1 is WNHNN and CDR2 is SYGVQD (reference sequence).

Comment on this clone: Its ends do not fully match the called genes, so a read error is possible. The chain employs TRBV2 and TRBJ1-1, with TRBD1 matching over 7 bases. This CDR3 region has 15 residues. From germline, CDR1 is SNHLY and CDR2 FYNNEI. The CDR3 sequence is CVSSERGPMNTEAFF. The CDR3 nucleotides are TGTGTCAGCAGTGAAAGGGGGCCCATGAACACTGAAGCTTTCTTT.

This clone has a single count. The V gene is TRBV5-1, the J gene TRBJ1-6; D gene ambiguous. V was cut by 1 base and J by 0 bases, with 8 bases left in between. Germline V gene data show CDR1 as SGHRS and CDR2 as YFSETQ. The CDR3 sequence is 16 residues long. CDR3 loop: CASSLKESSYNSPLHF. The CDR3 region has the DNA TGCGCCAGCAGCTTGAAAGAAAGCTCCTATAATTCACCCCTCCACTTT.

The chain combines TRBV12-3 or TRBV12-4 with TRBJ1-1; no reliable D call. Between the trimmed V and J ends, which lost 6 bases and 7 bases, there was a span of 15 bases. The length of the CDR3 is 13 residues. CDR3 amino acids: CASSRDAAGEAFF. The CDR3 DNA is TGTGCCAGCAGCCGAGACGCTGCTGGTGAAGCTTTCTTT.

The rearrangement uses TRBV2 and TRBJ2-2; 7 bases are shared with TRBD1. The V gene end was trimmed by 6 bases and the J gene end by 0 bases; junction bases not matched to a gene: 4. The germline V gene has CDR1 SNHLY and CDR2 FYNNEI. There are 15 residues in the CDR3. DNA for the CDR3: TGTGCCAGCAGGGGACAGCCTTCGAACACCGGGGAGCTGTTTTTT. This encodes CASRGQPSNTGELFF.

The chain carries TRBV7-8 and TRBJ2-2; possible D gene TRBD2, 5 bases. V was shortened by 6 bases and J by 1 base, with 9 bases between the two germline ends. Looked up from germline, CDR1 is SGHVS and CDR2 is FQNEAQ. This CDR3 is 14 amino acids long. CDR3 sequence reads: CASRERMNTGELFF. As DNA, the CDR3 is TGTGCCAGCAGGGAGCGGATGAACACCGGGGAGCTGTTTTTT.

The CDR3 loop is CASRKGGSAPKSYGYTF. The CDR3, as DNA: TGTGCCAGCAGAAAAGGGGGAAGTGCCCCAAAGAGTTATGGCTACACCTTC. This chain joins TRBV27 and TRBJ1-2, with D perhaps matching TRBD1 (6 bases). Germline CDR1 and CDR2: MNHEY and SMNVEV (reference sequence). The CDR3 covers 17 residues. Deletions cut 6 bases from V and 5 bases from J, with 25 bases between.

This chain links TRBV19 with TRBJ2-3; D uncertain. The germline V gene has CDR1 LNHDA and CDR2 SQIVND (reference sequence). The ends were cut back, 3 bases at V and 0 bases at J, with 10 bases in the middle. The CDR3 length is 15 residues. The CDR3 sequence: CASSISPPSTDTQYF. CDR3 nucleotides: TGTGCCAGTAGTATCTCCCCCCCGAGCACAGATACGCAGTATTTT.

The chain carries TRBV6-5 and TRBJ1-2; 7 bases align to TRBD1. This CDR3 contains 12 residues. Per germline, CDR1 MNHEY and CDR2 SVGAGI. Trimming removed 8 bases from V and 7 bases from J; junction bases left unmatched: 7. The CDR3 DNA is TGTGCCAGCGCCGGCAGGGGGGGTGGCTACACCTTC. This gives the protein CASAGRGGGYTF.

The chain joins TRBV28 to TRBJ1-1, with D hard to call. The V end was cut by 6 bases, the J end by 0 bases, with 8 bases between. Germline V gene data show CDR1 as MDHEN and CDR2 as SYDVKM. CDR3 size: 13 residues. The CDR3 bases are TGTGCCAGCAGGCCTGTCTTGAACACTGAAGCTTTCTTT. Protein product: CASRPVLNTEAFF.

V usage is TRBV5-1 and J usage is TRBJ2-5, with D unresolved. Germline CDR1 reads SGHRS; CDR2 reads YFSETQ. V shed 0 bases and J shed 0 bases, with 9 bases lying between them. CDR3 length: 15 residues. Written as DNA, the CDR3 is TGCGCCAGCAGCTTGGTAATGCAGGACCAAGAGACCCAGTACTTC. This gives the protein CASSLVMQDQETQYF.

The CDR3 DNA reads TGTGCCAGCAGAATGTGGGAGACCCAGTACTTC. Translated, it gives CASRMWETQYF. The chain carries TRBV6-5 and TRBJ2-5; D uncertain. Trimming removed 6 bases from V and 5 bases from J, with 7 bases in between. The CDR3 runs to 11 residues. CDR1 and CDR2 (germline): MNHEY, SVGAGI.

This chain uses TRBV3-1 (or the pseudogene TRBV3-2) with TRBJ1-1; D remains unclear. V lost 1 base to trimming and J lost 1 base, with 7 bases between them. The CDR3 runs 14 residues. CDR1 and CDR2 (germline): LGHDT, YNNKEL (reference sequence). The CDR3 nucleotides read TGTGCCAGCAGCCAAGTAGGTGAGAACACTGAAGCTTTCTTT. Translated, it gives CASSQVGENTEAFF.